Shown below are 17 T cell receptor beta chains from a single sample sequenced in a study of cytomegalovirus exposure and HLA in healthy donors. The study ran its PCR with 60 Vbeta and 13 Jbeta primers. Method: immunoSEQ multiplex PCR; TCRdb's copy keeps in-frame clones and lacks some. The sample records 150,000 to 200,000 clones, roughly 80% being singletons. The sequenced material came from PBMCs. These receptors were collected from a male donor in good health and CMV-seropositive.

The CDR3 is CASSLNRERSGELFF. The CDR3 coding sequence is TGTGCCAGCAGCTTGAACAGGGAAAGATCCGGGGAGCTGTTTTTT. The gene calls are TRBV5-6 and TRBJ2-2; D might be TRBD1 (6 bases). This CDR3 spans 15 amino acids. Germline CDR1 is SGHDT and CDR2 is YYEEEE. Trimming left V 1 base short and J 6 bases short, with 13 bases between.

The chain combines TRBV28 with TRBJ2-7, with D perhaps TRBD2 (7 bases). CDR3 length: 15 amino acids. Trimming removed 1 base at V and 7 bases at J, with 17 bases between. Germline CDR1 reads MDHEN; CDR2 reads SYDVKM. In DNA, the CDR3 is TGTGCCAGCAGTTTATTAGGGGGAGGGCCGGGGGAGCAGTACTTC. This translates into CASSLLGGGPGEQYF.

This clone has just a few counts. CDR3 residues: CASSIATDTQYF. The CDR3 DNA reads as TGTGCCAGTAGTATAGCGACAGATACGCAGTATTTT. The chain joins TRBV19 to TRBJ2-3; D gene ambiguous. The CDR3 length is 12 residues. Germline CDR1 reads LNHDA; CDR2 reads SQIVND (reference sequence). Trimming took off 1 base at V and 3 bases at J, with 2 bases between the two ends. The entire variable domain, with the rest obtained from reference TRBV19 and TRBJ2-3, is as follows: DGGITQSPKYLFRKEGQNVTLSCEQNLNHDAMYWYRQDPGQGLRLIYYSQIVNDFQKGDIAEGYSVSREKKESFPLTVTSAQKNPTAFYLCASSIATDTQYFGPGTRLTVL.

The chain joins TRBV9 to TRBJ2-7, with 8 bases lining up with TRBD2. CDR1 and CDR2 from the germline V gene are SGDLS and YYNGEE. The CDR3 is 15 amino acids. Trimming removed 2 bases from V and 3 bases from J; junction bases left unmatched: 7. The CDR3 DNA reads as TGTGCCAGCAGCGTCCACGGGGGGGCCGGCTACGAGCAGTACTTC. The encoded protein is CASSVHGGAGYEQYF. Drawing the rest from reference TRBV9 and TRBJ2-7, the complete variable domain is DSGVTQTPKHLITATGQRVTLRCSPRSGDLSVYWYQQSLDQGLQFLIQYYNGEERAKGNILERFSAQQFPDLHSELNLSSLELGDSALYFCASSVHGGAGYEQYFGPGTRLTVT.

The rearrangement links TRBV19 to TRBJ2-2; no definite D call. The CDR3 totals 13 residues. V was cut by 9 bases and J by 6 bases, with 14 bases left in between. Germline values: CDR1 LNHDA, CDR2 SQIVND (reference sequence). For the CDR3, the DNA is TGTGCCAGCTCTCCCCGGGTGTCCGGGGAGCTGTTTTTT. Amino acids: CASSPRVSGELFF.

The gene calls are TRBV28 and TRBJ2-1; 9 nucleotides line up with TRBD2. V gave up 4 bases and J gave up 5 bases; unmatched junction bases: 6. The CDR3 spans 15 residues. Germline assignment: CDR1 MDHEN and CDR2 SYDVKM. The CDR3 sequence is CASSSSGTLDNEQFF. In DNA, the CDR3 is TGTGCCAGCAGTTCTAGCGGGACCCTCGACAATGAGCAGTTCTTC.

J is TRBJ1-6 and V is TRBV19, with D maybe TRBD1 (5 bases). V was cut by 5 bases and J by 0 bases, with 14 bases left in between. Germline V gene lookup returns CDR1 LNHDA and CDR2 SQIVND (reference sequence). The CDR3 is 17 residues long. CDR3: CASSLRQTSSYNSPLHF. CDR3 coding DNA: TGTGCCAGTAGTCTTAGACAGACGAGCTCCTATAATTCACCCCTCCACTTT.

The chain links TRBV7-2 to TRBJ1-1; 7 bases match TRBD1. The CDR3 has 12 residues. Per the germline V gene, CDR1 is SGHTA and CDR2 is FQGNSA. J was trimmed by 6 bases and V by 6 bases; bases with no gene match: 4. The DNA for the CDR3 is TGTGCCAGCAGAAGACAGGGAGCTGAAGCTTTCTTT. Translated: CASRRQGAEAFF.

This chain uses TRBV28 with TRBJ1-1; D uncertain. The CDR3 consists of 14 residues. Trimming removed 5 bases from V and 0 bases from J, with 10 bases in between. The V gene's germline CDR1 is MDHEN and CDR2 SYDVKM. The CDR3 is CASSPGLLNTEAFF. DNA for the CDR3: TGTGCCAGCAGTCCTGGACTCCTGAACACTGAAGCTTTCTTT. Drawing the rest from reference TRBV28 and TRBJ1-1, the complete variable domain is DVKVTQSSRYLVKRTGEKVFLECVQDMDHENMFWYRQDPGLGLRLIYFSYDVKMKEKGDIPEGYSVSREKKERFSLILESASTNQTSMYLCASSPGLLNTEAFFGQGTRLTVV.

The chain employs TRBV19 and TRBJ1-5, with D hard to call. V was cut by 1 base and J by 5 bases, with 6 bases left in between. The CDR3 sequence is 13 residues long. Germline CDR1 is LNHDA and CDR2 is SQIVND (reference sequence). CDR3 amino acids: CASSIVADQPQHF. In DNA form, the CDR3 reads TGTGCCAGTAGTATAGTGGCAGATCAGCCCCAGCATTTT.

This clone showed up just once. The genes are TRBV6-5 and TRBJ2-1; D gene uncertain. Trimming removed 4 bases at V and 0 bases at J, with 10 bases between. The CDR3 extends over 15 amino acids. Germline V gene data show CDR1 as MNHEY and CDR2 as SVGAGI. CDR3 sequence: CASSFSAFSYNEQFF. In DNA, the CDR3 is TGTGCCAGCAGTTTCAGCGCGTTCTCCTACAATGAGCAGTTCTTC.

J is TRBJ1-2 and V is TRBV28; 8 bases fit TRBD1. Germline CDR1 and CDR2: MDHEN and SYDVKM. The V gene end was trimmed by 7 bases and the J gene end by 2 bases; junction bases not matched to a gene: 18. This CDR3 is built from 18 residues. The CDR3 DNA reads TGTGCCAGCACCTCGGGGTCGGGCAGGGGGCGCGGAAACTATGGCTACACCTTC. Its protein product is CASTSGSGRGRGNYGYTF.

The genes are TRBV15 and TRBJ2-6, with D perhaps TRBD2 (5 bases). This CDR3 region has 16 residues. The V end lost 0 bases, the J end lost 2 bases, and 8 bases lay between the germline ends. Per the germline V gene, CDR1 is LNHNV and CDR2 is YYDKDF (reference sequence). Here the CDR3 reads CATSREYGTGANVLTF. The CDR3 DNA reads TGTGCCACCAGCAGAGAATACGGGACTGGGGCCAACGTCCTGACTTTC.

The chain couples TRBV27 to TRBJ2-3; 9 bases are shared with TRBD2. Germline V CDR1 and CDR2: MNHEY, SMNVEV (reference sequence). Trimming took 4 bases from V and 0 from J; bases not matched to a gene: 2. This CDR3 is 15 amino acids long. The chain's CDR3 is CASSSSGTSTDTQYF. In DNA form, the CDR3 reads TGTGCCAGCAGTTCTAGCGGGACCAGCACAGATACGCAGTATTTT.

The genes are TRBV28 and TRBJ2-2; the match to TRBD2 covers 10 bases. CDR1 is MDHEN, CDR2 SYDVKM, per germline. With V trimmed by 7 bases and J by 6 bases, 5 bases remained unmatched. The CDR3 is 14 amino acids. The CDR3 region is CASTLAGVSGELFF. The CDR3 bases are TGTGCCAGCACTCTAGCGGGAGTATCCGGGGAGCTGTTTTTT.

The chain carries TRBV27 and TRBJ1-2, with no clear D. The V gene lost 4 bases and the J gene lost 0 bases, with 6 bases spanning the gap. Germline V gives CDR1 MNHEY, CDR2 SMNVEV (reference sequence). The CDR3 sequence is 13 residues long. DNA of the CDR3: TGTGCCAGCAGTTGGACTCCTAACTATGGCTACACCTTC. Its protein product is CASSWTPNYGYTF.

The chain has TRBV11-3 and TRBJ1-2, with D tentatively TRBD1 (5 bases). Germline values: CDR1 SGHNT, CDR2 YENEEA. Trimming shortened V by 6 bases and J by 2 bases, and 16 bases separated the two germline ends. This CDR3 has 15 residues. In nucleotides, the CDR3 is TGTGCCAGCAGTTCAATTGACAGATTAAACTATGGCTACACCTTC. Translated, it gives CASSSIDRLNYGYTF.